The 10 T cell receptor beta chains below were found in one sample sequenced in a study of cytomegalovirus exposure and HLA in healthy donors. Primers for the PCR totalled 60 Vbeta and 13 Jbeta. Repertoires were generated with immunoSEQ multiplex PCR, while TCRdb's copy carries only in-frame clones and drops some. The listing contains roughly 53,000 clones. Material for sequencing was PBMCs. These receptors were collected from a man aged 18 to 29 in good health and CMV-seropositive.

V gene TRBV25-1 combines with J gene TRBJ2-5; TRBD2 matches 7 bases. Germline V lookup: CDR1 MGHDK, CDR2 SYGVNS. V lost 8 bases to trimming and J lost 2 bases; unmatched junction nucleotides: 8. CDR3 size: 14 residues. CDR3 DNA: TGTGCCAGCGGGGGTGGGAGGGCACAAGAGACCCAGTACTTC. Translating it yields CASGGGRAQETQYF. Full variable domain (outside the CDR3, taken from reference TRBV25-1 and TRBJ2-5): EADIYQTPRYLVIGTGKKITLECSQTMGHDKMYWYQQDPGMELHLIHYSYGVNSTEKGDLSSESTVSRIRTEHFPLTLESARPSHTSQYLCASGGGRAQETQYFGPGTRLLVL.

The chain is built from TRBV6-5 and TRBJ2-7; 9 nucleotides agree with TRBD1. Looked up from germline, CDR1 is MNHEY and CDR2 is SVGAGI. This CDR3 is built from 15 residues. J lost 4 bases, V lost 10 bases, and 14 bases had no gene match. CDR3 sequence (DNA): TGTGCCACATCGTACCCGGGACAGGGACTTTACGAGCAGTACTTC. Translating it yields CATSYPGQGLYEQYF.

The rearrangement joins TRBV11-3 to TRBJ2-1; maybe TRBD1 (6 bases). This CDR3 is built from 13 residues. V was trimmed by 3 bases and J by 7 bases, leaving 10 bases between them. Per the germline V gene, CDR1 is SGHNT and CDR2 is YENEEA. The CDR3 DNA is TGTGCCAGCAGCTTTCTCAGGGGAAATGAGCAGTTCTTC. This translates into CASSFLRGNEQFF. Based on the CDR3 plus reference TRBV11-3 and TRBJ2-1, the full variable domain is EAGVVQSPRYKIIEKKQPVAFWCNPISGHNTLYWYLQNLGQGPELLIRYENEEAVDDSQLPKDRFSAERLKGVDSTLKIQPAELGDSAVYLCASSFLRGNEQFFGPGTRLTVL.

This sequence joins TRBV28 and TRBJ1-2, with 11 bases matching TRBD1. CDR1 and CDR2 (germline): MDHEN, SYDVKM. The V and J ends lost 4 bases and 8 bases, in that order; junction bases with no gene match: 3. The CDR3 contains 13 residues. CDR3 nucleotides: TGTGCCAGCAGTTGGGGACAGGGGGAGGGCTACACCTTC. This encodes CASSWGQGEGYTF.

The gene calls are TRBV7-6 and TRBJ2-5; the D gene is possibly TRBD1 (5 bases). The CDR3 totals 12 residues. V shed 5 bases and J shed 5 bases, with 9 bases lying between them. Germline CDR1 reads SGHVS; CDR2 reads FNYEAQ. CDR3 residues: CASSEQAETQYF. For the CDR3, the DNA is TGTGCCAGCAGCGAACAGGCGGAGACCCAGTACTTC.

This sequence joins TRBV5-8 and TRBJ2-5; 9 positions match TRBD2. The V gene end was trimmed by 0 bases and the J gene end by 11 bases; junction bases not matched to a gene: 11. The CDR3 consists of 15 residues. Germline V lookup: CDR1 SGHTS, CDR2 YDEGEE. The CDR3 region has the DNA TGTGCCAGCAGCTTGGGTCTAGCGGGACCTCTGGAGCAGTACTTC. As protein: CASSLGLAGPLEQYF.

This sequence joins TRBV5-1 and TRBJ1-6; D ambiguous. The CDR3 extends over 15 amino acids. Germline CDR1 is SGHRS and CDR2 is YFSETQ. Trimming shortened V by 0 bases and J by 5 bases, and 9 bases separated the two germline ends. CDR3 amino acids: CASSLAQRDNSPLHF. For the CDR3, the DNA is TGCGCCAGCAGCTTGGCTCAGAGGGATAATTCACCCCTCCACTTT.

The rearrangement links TRBV10-1 to TRBJ2-7; 11 nucleotides line up with TRBD1. Germline trimming cut 4 bases from V and 3 bases from J; bases unmatched to any gene: 2. Germline V CDR1 and CDR2: WNHNN, SYGVQD (reference sequence). There are 14 residues in the CDR3. CDR3 coding DNA: TGCGCCAGCAGTGCCGGGACAGGGGGCTACGAGCAGTACTTC. The encoded protein is CASSAGTGGYEQYF.

V usage is TRBV9 and J usage is TRBJ2-6, with 9 bases fitting TRBD1. The V segment lost 3 bases and the J segment 0 bases; nucleotides outside the gene matches: 13. This CDR3 is built from 20 residues. Germline CDR1 SGDLS, CDR2 YYNGEE. The CDR3 is CASSANTGGASGSGANVLTF. The CDR3 region has the DNA TGTGCCAGCAGCGCCAATACAGGGGGCGCATCGGGCTCTGGGGCCAACGTCCTGACTTTC.

This rearrangement joins TRBV9 to TRBJ1-1; 7 nucleotides line up with TRBD1. Losses at the gene ends were 4 bases for V and 4 bases for J; bases not matched to a gene: 10. Germline assignment: CDR1 SGDLS and CDR2 YYNGEE. This CDR3 has 15 amino acids. In nucleotides, the CDR3 is TGTGCCAGCAGCCCCAGGGACAGCGAGACCACTGAAGCTTTCTTT. It is translated as CASSPRDSETTEAFF.